In its sample, the clone carrying this TCR beta chain was seen many times. What it binds is unknown. This specimen belongs to a study of regulatory T cells in long-lasting Graves disease. Looking at the study overall: Graves' patients who were just diagnosed had used antithyroid drugs for under 3 months.

Trimming took off 2 bases at V and 5 bases at J, with 9 bases between the two ends. Germline V gene sequence: CDR1 MNHGY, CDR2 SVAAGI. The CDR3 extends over 13 amino acids. In building TCR beta libraries, iRepertoire HTBI primers were used together with Arm-PCR of CDR3 regions. MiXCR, applied by TCRdb to the multiplex PCR reads, yields one record per CDR3 protein. The table records a few hundred thousand distinct CDR3 sequences, roughly 21% of them present only once. Study conclusions and caveats: Persistent disease samples used TRBV28, TRBJ1-2 and TRBJ2-5 preferentially. Persistent Graves' patients showed a TCR diversity that was lower than that of newly diagnosed ones.

Time point indicated: newly diagnosed GD, antithyroid drugs for less than 3 months. RNA isolated from PBMCs was used to make the TCR library. The sequences come from peripheral blood mononuclear cells (PBMCs), collected at new diagnosis, from a patient treated with antithyroid drugs. The chain links TRBV6-9 to TRBJ1-2; D is unclear. The source is a female donor with Graves disease. The CDR3 is CASSYRLLYGYTF. CDR3 bases: TGTGCCAGCAGTTATCGACTCCTTTATGGCTACACCTTC.